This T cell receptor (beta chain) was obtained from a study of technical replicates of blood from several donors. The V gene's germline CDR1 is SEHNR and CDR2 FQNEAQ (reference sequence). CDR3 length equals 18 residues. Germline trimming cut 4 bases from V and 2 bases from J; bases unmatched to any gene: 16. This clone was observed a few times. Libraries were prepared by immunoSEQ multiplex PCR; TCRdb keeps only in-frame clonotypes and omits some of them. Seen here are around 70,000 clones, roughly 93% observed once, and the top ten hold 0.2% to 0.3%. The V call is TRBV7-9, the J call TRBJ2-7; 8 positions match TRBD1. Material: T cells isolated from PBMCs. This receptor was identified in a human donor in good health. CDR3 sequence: CASSSGGVTGSSPYEQYF. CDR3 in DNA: TGTGCCAGCAGCTCAGGGGGCGTGACAGGATCCTCCCCCTACGAGCAGTACTTC.